A single sample gave rise to the 29 T cell receptor beta chains below, sequenced in a study of radiotherapy plus CTLA-4 blockade in lung cancer. Assay: immunoSEQ multiplex PCR; the TCRdb copy retains only in-frame clones and omits some. The sample includes approximately 81,000 clones, 78% of them seen just once. Sequencing used peripheral blood, obtained from a patient treated with radiotherapy plus ipilimumab. The receptors stem from a human donor with non-small cell lung cancer who had a partial response to radiotherapy plus ipilimumab. Some clones in this sample may be carry-over from other donors' samples.

The chain is built from TRBV6-5 and TRBJ1-1; D may be TRBD1 (5 bases). The CDR3 has 13 amino acids. CDR1 and CDR2 from the germline V gene are MNHEY and SVGAGI. V was pared by 5 bases and J by 10 bases, with 17 bases between. The CDR3 DNA sequence: TGTGCCAGCAGTAGTTTGGGGCCAGTGGGAGCTTTCTTT. Translation gives CASSSLGPVGAFF.

V and J are TRBV18 and TRBJ2-5, with D tentatively TRBD1 (6 bases). The ends were cut back, 5 bases at V and 5 bases at J, with 12 bases in the middle. Germline V lookup: CDR1 KGHSH, CDR2 LQKENI. The CDR3 sequence is 13 residues long. The CDR3 protein is CASSSGHGETQYF. CDR3 coding DNA: TGTGCCAGCTCATCGGGACACGGCGAGACCCAGTACTTC. Complete variable domain (other parts from reference TRBV18 and TRBJ2-5): NAGVMQNPRHLVRRRGQEARLRCSPMKGHSHVYWYRQLPEEGLKFMVYLQKENIIDESGMPKERFSAEFPKEGPSILRIQQVVRGDSAAYFCASSSGHGETQYFGPGTRLLVL.

As DNA, the CDR3 is TGTGCCAGCAGCACACTTGACGGGACTAGCGGCTTCGGGCACTTC. Its translation is CASSTLDGTSGFGHF. The J gene is TRBJ2-7, the V gene TRBV21-1; TRBD2, the D gene given by the table, was not confirmed from the DNA. TRBV21-1 is shown as a pseudogene. The length of the CDR3 is 15 residues.

The V gene is TRBV19, the J gene TRBJ2-2; TRBD1 is a possible D gene (6 bases). V lost 6 bases and J 6 bases, leaving 14 bases between the germline ends. Germline V gives CDR1 LNHDA, CDR2 SQIVND (reference sequence). The CDR3 is 14 residues long. The CDR3 DNA sequence: TGTGCCAGTAGCGCGGGCAGGGGCCCCGGGGAGCTGTTTTTT. Its translation is CASSAGRGPGELFF.

The CDR3 nucleotides read TGTGCCAGCATAACCGGGACAGGGAGGACTGAAGCTTTCTTT. It is translated as CASITGTGRTEAFF. The chain couples TRBV7-8 to TRBJ1-1, with 9 bases fitting TRBD1. V shed 7 bases and J 5 bases; nucleotides not matched to a gene: 8. The CDR3 sequence is 14 residues long. The germline V gene has CDR1 SGHVS and CDR2 FQNEAQ.

This chain links TRBV6-6 with TRBJ1-1; D is perhaps TRBD1 (6 bases). Germline CDR1 reads MNHNY; CDR2 reads SVGAGI (reference sequence). V was trimmed by 4 bases and J by 4 bases, leaving 16 bases between them. The CDR3 has 15 residues. In DNA form, the CDR3 reads TGTGCCAGCAGTTCATACGGACAGCGGGGCACTGAAGCTTTCTTT. Protein sequence: CASSSYGQRGTEAFF.

This chain uses TRBV7-2 with TRBJ2-7, with D perhaps matching TRBD1 (5 bases). V lost 5 bases and J lost 6, with 17 bases in between. CDR1 SGHTA and CDR2 FQGNSA come from the germline V gene. This CDR3 comprises 14 residues. The CDR3 region is CASSVVGRVAEQYF. Written as DNA, the CDR3 is TGTGCCAGCAGCGTGGTGGGCAGGGTTGCCGAGCAGTACTTC.

The rearrangement joins TRBV28 to TRBJ2-7, with D unclear. This CDR3 region has 13 residues. The V end lost 3 bases, the J end lost 3 bases, and 9 bases lay between the germline ends. The germline V gene has CDR1 MDHEN and CDR2 SYDVKM. CDR3: CASSFLPYYEQYF. CDR3 in DNA: TGTGCCAGCAGTTTTTTGCCCTACTACGAGCAGTACTTC.

This clone has only one observation. The V call is TRBV28, the J call TRBJ1-2; 7 nucleotides align to TRBD1. V lost 2 bases to trimming and J lost 6 bases; unmatched junction nucleotides: 3. The CDR3 is 13 amino acids. Germline V CDR1 and CDR2: MDHEN, SYDVKM. CDR3 DNA sequence: TGTGCCAGCAGTTTACCTCAGGGGGATGGCTACACCTTC. Amino acids: CASSLPQGDGYTF.

The chain joins TRBV4-3 to TRBJ2-1; 10 bases agree with TRBD2. Trimming cost V 0 bases and J 5 bases; bases outside gene matches: 19. Germline values: CDR1 LGHNA, CDR2 YSLEER. The CDR3 consists of 21 residues. CDR3 loop: CASSQDLSSGGAFDIDNEQFF. DNA of the CDR3: TGCGCCAGCAGCCAAGATCTATCCAGCGGGGGGGCTTTTGATATCGACAATGAGCAGTTCTTC.

This rearrangement joins TRBV13 to TRBJ2-5; 7 nucleotides match TRBD1. V lost 0 bases, J lost 5 bases, and 12 bases stayed unmatched. CDR1 and CDR2 (germline): PRHDT, FYEKMQ (reference sequence). The CDR3 loop spans 17 amino acids. CDR3 amino acids: CASSLGRIGRGWETQYF. The DNA of the CDR3 is TGTGCCAGCAGCTTAGGCCGGATTGGCAGGGGGTGGGAGACCCAGTACTTC.

The chain is built from TRBV5-1 and TRBJ1-1; 8 nucleotides align to TRBD1. Germline CDR1 is SGHRS and CDR2 is YFSETQ. V lost 1 base, J lost 0 bases, and 5 bases stayed unmatched. The CDR3 is 16 amino acids. CDR3 region: CASSLQGAGMNTEAFF. The DNA for the CDR3 is TGCGCCAGCAGCTTGCAGGGGGCCGGGATGAACACTGAAGCTTTCTTT.

This clone was seen a single time. The J gene is TRBJ1-4, the V gene TRBV5-1; D not certain. Germline loops: CDR1 SGHRS, CDR2 YFSETQ. This CDR3 spans 14 amino acids. Trimming stripped 1 base from V and 4 bases from J, with 8 bases between. The CDR3: CASSLSRSNEKLFF. DNA for the CDR3: TGCGCCAGCAGCTTGTCTAGGAGTAATGAAAAACTGTTTTTT. The complete variable domain, with remaining parts taken from reference TRBV5-1 and TRBJ1-4, reads KAGVTQTPRYLIKTRGQQVTLSCSPISGHRSVSWYQQTPGQGLQFLFEYFSETQRNKGNFPGRFSGRQFSNSRSEMNVSTLELGDSALYLCASSLSRSNEKLFFGSGTQLSVL.

V is TRBV7-7 and J is TRBJ1-1; D unresolved. V shed 2 bases and J shed 3 bases, with 7 bases lying between them. The germline CDR1 and CDR2 sequences are SSHAT and FNYEAQ (reference sequence). The CDR3 runs to 13 residues. The CDR3 DNA is TGTGCCAGCAGCTTATTCCGTGACACTGAAGCTTTCTTT. It yields the protein CASSLFRDTEAFF.

The chain couples TRBV21-1 to TRBJ2-7; the table's D call TRBD1 went unverified against the DNA. TRBV21-1 is marked as a pseudogene. The length of the CDR3 is 13 residues. Written as DNA, the CDR3 is TGTGCCAGCAGCAACCGACAGGGGTGGGAGCAGTACTTC. Amino acid sequence: CASSNRQGWEQYF.

The chain employs TRBV5-1 and TRBJ2-4; 12 bases agree with TRBD2. Germline CDR1 and CDR2: SGHRS and YFSETQ. The CDR3 spans 14 residues. V lost 6 bases and J lost 11; bases outside the gene matches: 9. The CDR3 loop is CASTSGLAGGFQYF. The CDR3 coding sequence is TGCGCCAGCACCTCGGGTCTAGCGGGAGGGTTTCAGTACTTC.

The CDR3 loop reads CASSESRGLNTEAFF. In DNA form, the CDR3 reads TGTGCCAGCAGTGAATCTAGAGGGTTGAACACTGAAGCTTTCTTT. The rearrangement links TRBV25-1 to TRBJ1-1; D ambiguous. Between the trimmed V and J ends, which lost 1 base and 0 bases, there was a span of 9 bases. The CDR3 sequence is 15 residues long. Germline V gene sequence: CDR1 MGHDK, CDR2 SYGVNS. Variable domain in full (rest from reference TRBV25-1 and TRBJ1-1): EADIYQTPRYLVIGTGKKITLECSQTMGHDKMYWYQQDPGMELHLIHYSYGVNSTEKGDLSSESTVSRIRTEHFPLTLESARPSHTSQYLCASSESRGLNTEAFFGQGTRLTVV.

V is TRBV28 and J is TRBJ1-5; the match to TRBD1 covers 10 bases. V shed 4 bases and J 0 bases; nucleotides not matched to a gene: 0. Germline-derived CDR1 and CDR2 are MDHEN and SYDVKM. The CDR3 length is 15 residues. The CDR3 loop is CASSWTGGSNQPQHF. In DNA form, the CDR3 reads TGTGCCAGCAGTTGGACAGGGGGTAGCAATCAGCCCCAGCATTTT.

The chain joins TRBV19 to TRBJ2-7; 7 nucleotides align to TRBD1. The germline V gene has CDR1 LNHDA and CDR2 SQIVND (reference sequence). The length of the CDR3 is 14 residues. After removal of 5 bases from V and 2 bases from J, the junction contained 6 bases not matched to a gene. CDR3 sequence: CASSPQTGTYEQYF. For the CDR3, the DNA is TGTGCCAGTAGTCCACAGACAGGGACCTACGAGCAGTACTTC.

The V gene is TRBV7-9, the J gene TRBJ2-2; TRBD1 might be the D (6 bases). The germline V and J ends were trimmed by 6 bases and 5 bases, with 10 bases remaining between them. The CDR3 is made up of 13 amino acids. Germline values: CDR1 SEHNR, CDR2 FQNEAQ (reference sequence). CDR3 sequence: CASSYQGTGELFF. The CDR3 bases are TGTGCCAGCAGTTACCAGGGGACCGGGGAGCTGTTTTTT.

The chain uses TRBV7-9 and TRBJ1-3; D remains ambiguous. CDR3 size: 16 residues. The germline V gene has CDR1 SEHNR and CDR2 FQNEAQ (reference sequence). With 2 bases removed from V and 1 base from J, the gap between germline ends came to 12 bases. CDR3 coding DNA: TGTGCCAGCAGCTTACGGAGTCTCTTATCTGGAAACACCATATATTTT. Amino acid sequence: CASSLRSLLSGNTIYF.

The chain is built from TRBV9 and TRBJ1-5; D possibly corresponds to TRBD1 (5 bases). This CDR3 comprises 15 residues. Trimming took off 5 bases at V and 0 bases at J, with 12 bases between the two ends. Germline assignment: CDR1 SGDLS and CDR2 YYNGEE. The CDR3 region is CASSPGLSSNQPQHF. Written as DNA, the CDR3 is TGTGCCAGCAGTCCGGGACTCAGTAGCAATCAGCCCCAGCATTTT.

There are a few counts of this clone. The chain has TRBV5-4 and TRBJ1-1; no firm D call. Germline CDR1 SGHNT, CDR2 YYREEE (reference sequence). V dropped 3 bases and J dropped 14 bases, with 23 bases sitting between them. The CDR3 loop spans 14 amino acids. For the CDR3, the DNA is TGTGCCAGCAGCTCCCTAGATCGCCAAGAAGCTGAGTTCTTT. Translating it yields CASSSLDRQEAEFF.

The chain has TRBV7-2 and TRBJ2-5; 7 bases map to TRBD2. Germline loops: CDR1 SGHTA, CDR2 FQGNSA. The CDR3 contains 17 residues. Germline trimming cut 4 bases from V and 1 base from J; bases unmatched to any gene: 12. The CDR3 DNA is TGTGCCAGCAGCTCTCCTCTCACTAGCGCATCCCAAGAGACCCAGTACTTC. Protein: CASSSPLTSASQETQYF. Complete variable domain (other parts from reference TRBV7-2 and TRBJ2-5): GAGVSQSPSNKVTEKGKDVELRCDPISGHTALYWYRQSLGQGLEFLIYFQGNSAPDKSGLPSDRFSAERTGGSVSTLTIQRTQQEDSAVYLCASSSPLTSASQETQYFGPGTRLLVL.

The rearrangement joins TRBV6-6 to TRBJ1-5, with 9 positions matching TRBD1. Trimming took 5 bases from V and 10 from J; bases not matched to a gene: 12. The CDR3 covers 15 residues. Per germline, CDR1 MNHNY and CDR2 SVGAGI (reference sequence). The CDR3 reads CASSRGQGGGSPQHF. CDR3 DNA: TGTGCCAGCAGTAGGGGACAGGGCGGTGGGTCACCCCAGCATTTT.

This clone was seen just once. V is TRBV6-1 and J is TRBJ2-2, with D possibly TRBD2 on 7 matching bases. V was pared by 6 bases and J by 3 bases, with 14 bases between. The CDR3 is 15 amino acids. Germline V gene sequence: CDR1 MNHNS, CDR2 SASEGT. The CDR3 DNA follows: TGTGCCAGCAGGGGAGGGGGAGCTGACACCGGGGAGCTGTTTTTT. Translating it yields CASRGGGADTGELFF.

The chain has TRBV28 and TRBJ2-1, with TRBD2 identical over 8 bases. The ends lost 8 bases at V and 3 bases at J; junction bases unmatched: 6. Germline V gives CDR1 MDHEN, CDR2 SYDVKM. The CDR3 is made up of 14 amino acids. The CDR3 nucleotides are TGTGCCAGCCGAGTAGCGGGAAGCTACAATGAGCAGTTCTTC. Its translation is CASRVAGSYNEQFF. The full variable domain, completed using reference TRBV28 and TRBJ2-1, is DVKVTQSSRYLVKRTGEKVFLECVQDMDHENMFWYRQDPGLGLRLIYFSYDVKMKEKGDIPEGYSVSREKKERFSLILESASTNQTSMYLCASRVAGSYNEQFFGPGTRLTVL.

This sequence joins TRBV10-1 and TRBJ2-2, with D possibly TRBD1 on 6 matching bases. In germline, CDR1 is WNHNN, CDR2 SYGVQD (reference sequence). CDR3 length: 14 residues. Trimming left V 4 bases short and J 6 bases short, with 12 bases between. CDR3 coding DNA: TGCGCCAGCAGTGGACAGGTATCCGCCGGGGAGCTGTTTTTT. Translated: CASSGQVSAGELFF.

This clone has a handful of counts. The CDR3: CASGLTGIGNEKLFF. Written as DNA, the CDR3 is TGTGCCAGCGGACTTACAGGGATTGGTAATGAAAAACTGTTTTTT. V is TRBV2 and J is TRBJ1-4, with D possibly TRBD1 on 6 matching bases. The V end lost 8 bases, the J end lost 4 bases, and 17 bases lay between the germline ends. This CDR3 comprises 15 residues. CDR1 and CDR2 (germline): SNHLY, FYNNEI.